This T cell receptor beta chain was profiled in a study of human T cells and chemical hapten exposure. Study-wide findings and caveats: Sensitization with DPC brought no change to TCRs above 1 in 1000 in frequency. Relative to control repertoires, expanded TCRs gave rise to significantly more large CDR3 similarity clusters.

Comment on this clonotype: The antigen is unknown.

The CDR3 sequence is 15 residues long. The V end was cut by 6 bases, the J end by 5 bases, with 19 bases between. Germline-derived CDR1 and CDR2 are MNHEY and SVGAGI. The time point here: pre-sensitization, week 0. Treatment specified: therapeutic diphenylcyclopropenone sensitization with weekly scalp DPC. Blood sampling preceded each patch test application. Unique molecular identifiers were linked by the library to individual cDNA molecules. TCRdb re-called the RACE reads with MiXCR, one entry per CDR3 protein. In the table there are some 360,000 distinct CDR3 sequences, approximately 5% of which are singletons.

The V gene is TRBV6-5, the J gene TRBJ2-5; the D gene is possibly TRBD2 (7 bases). The input for sequencing was whole blood, taken in connection with sensitization to the hapten diphenylcyclopropenone (DPC). This sequence was found in a woman aged 45-59 years with alopecia areata. Some clones in this sample may be carry-over from other donors' samples. The CDR3 spells CASSRRGGQSETQYF. CDR3 bases: TGTGCCAGCAGCAGAAGGGGGGGCCAATCGGAGACCCAGTACTTC.